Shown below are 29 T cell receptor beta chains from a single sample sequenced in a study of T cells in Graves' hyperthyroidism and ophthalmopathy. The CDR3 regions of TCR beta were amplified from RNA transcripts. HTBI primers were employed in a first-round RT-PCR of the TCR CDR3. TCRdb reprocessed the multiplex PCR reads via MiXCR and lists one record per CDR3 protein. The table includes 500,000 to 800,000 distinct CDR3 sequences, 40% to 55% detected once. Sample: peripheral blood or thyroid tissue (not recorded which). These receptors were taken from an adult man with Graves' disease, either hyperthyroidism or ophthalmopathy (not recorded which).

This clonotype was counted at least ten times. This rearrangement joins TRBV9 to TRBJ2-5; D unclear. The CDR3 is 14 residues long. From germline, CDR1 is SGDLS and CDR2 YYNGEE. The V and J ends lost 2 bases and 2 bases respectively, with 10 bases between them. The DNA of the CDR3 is TGTGCCAGCAGCGTGGGGTGGTCTCAAGAGACCCAGTACTTC. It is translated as CASSVGWSQETQYF.

The CDR3 here is CARGMQETQYF. CDR3 DNA: TGTGCTAGGGGGATGCAAGAGACCCAGTACTTC. The rearrangement links TRBV2 to TRBJ2-5; a possible D gene is TRBD1 (6 bases). Per the germline V gene, CDR1 is SNHLY and CDR2 is FYNNEI. The CDR3 is 11 residues long.

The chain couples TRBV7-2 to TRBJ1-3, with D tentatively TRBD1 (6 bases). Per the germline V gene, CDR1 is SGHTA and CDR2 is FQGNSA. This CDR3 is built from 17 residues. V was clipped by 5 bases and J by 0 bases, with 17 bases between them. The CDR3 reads CASSRRTARGSGNTIYF. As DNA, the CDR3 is TGTGCCAGCAGCCGGAGGACAGCGAGGGGCTCTGGAAACACCATATATTTT.

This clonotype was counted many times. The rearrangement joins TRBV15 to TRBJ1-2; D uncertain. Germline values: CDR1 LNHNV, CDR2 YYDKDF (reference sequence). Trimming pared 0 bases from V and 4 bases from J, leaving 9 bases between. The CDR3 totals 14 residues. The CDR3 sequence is CATSRDEATYGYTF. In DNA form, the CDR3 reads TGTGCCACCAGCAGAGATGAGGCTACCTATGGCTACACCTTC.

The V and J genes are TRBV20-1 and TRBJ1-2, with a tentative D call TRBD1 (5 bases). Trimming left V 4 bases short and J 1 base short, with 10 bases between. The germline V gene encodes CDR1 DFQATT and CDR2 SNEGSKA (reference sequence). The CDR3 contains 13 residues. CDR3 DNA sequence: TGCAGTGCTACCTCGGGGGATAACTATGGCTACACCTTC. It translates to CSATSGDNYGYTF.

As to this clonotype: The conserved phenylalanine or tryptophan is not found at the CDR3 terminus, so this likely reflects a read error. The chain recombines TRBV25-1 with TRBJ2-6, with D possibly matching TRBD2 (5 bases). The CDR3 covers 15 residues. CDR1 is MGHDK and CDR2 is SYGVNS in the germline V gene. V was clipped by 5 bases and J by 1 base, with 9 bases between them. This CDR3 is CASSYGGSGANVLTL. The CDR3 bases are TGTGCCAGCAGTTACGGAGGTTCTGGGGCCAACGTCCTGACTCTC.

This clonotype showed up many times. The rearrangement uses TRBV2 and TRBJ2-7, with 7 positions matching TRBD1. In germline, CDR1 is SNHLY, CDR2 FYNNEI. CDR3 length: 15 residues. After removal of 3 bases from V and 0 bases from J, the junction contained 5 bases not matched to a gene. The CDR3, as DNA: TGTGCCAGCAGTGAGCAGGGGGTGAGCTCCTACGAGCAGTACTTC. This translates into CASSEQGVSSYEQYF.

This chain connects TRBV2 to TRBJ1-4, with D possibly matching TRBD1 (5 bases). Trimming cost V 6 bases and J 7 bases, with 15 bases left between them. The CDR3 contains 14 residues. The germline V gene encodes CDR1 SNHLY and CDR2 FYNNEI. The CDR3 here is CASSPGGVIEKLFF. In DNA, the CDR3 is TGTGCCAGCAGCCCCGGGGGAGTGATTGAAAAACTGTTTTTT. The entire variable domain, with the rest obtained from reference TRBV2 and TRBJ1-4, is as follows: EPEVTQTPSHQVTQMGQEVILRCVPISNHLYFYWYRQILGQKVEFLVSFYNNEISEKSEIFDDQFSVERPDGSNFTLKIRSTKLEDSAMYFCASSPGGVIEKLFFGSGTQLSVL.

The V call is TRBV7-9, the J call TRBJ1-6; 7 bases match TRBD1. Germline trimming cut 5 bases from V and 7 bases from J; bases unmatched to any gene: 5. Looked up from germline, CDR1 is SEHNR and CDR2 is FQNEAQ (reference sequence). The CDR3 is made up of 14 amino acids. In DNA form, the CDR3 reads TGTGCCAGCAGCCAAGGACAGGAGAATTCACCCCTCCACTTT. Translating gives CASSQGQENSPLHF. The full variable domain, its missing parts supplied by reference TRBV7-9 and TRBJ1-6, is DTGVSQNPRHKITKRGQNVTFRCDPISEHNRLYWYRQTLGQGPEFLTYFQNEAQLEKSRLLSDRFSAERPKGSFSTLEIQRTEQGDSAMYLCASSQGQENSPLHFGNGTRLTVT.

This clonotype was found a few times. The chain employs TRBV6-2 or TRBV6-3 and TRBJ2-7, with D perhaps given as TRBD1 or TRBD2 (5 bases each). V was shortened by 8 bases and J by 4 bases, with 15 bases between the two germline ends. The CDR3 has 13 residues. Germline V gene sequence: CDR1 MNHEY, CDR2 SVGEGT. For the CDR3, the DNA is TGTGCCAGCGCCACCGGGACCGATTACGAGCAGTACTTC. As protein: CASATGTDYEQYF.

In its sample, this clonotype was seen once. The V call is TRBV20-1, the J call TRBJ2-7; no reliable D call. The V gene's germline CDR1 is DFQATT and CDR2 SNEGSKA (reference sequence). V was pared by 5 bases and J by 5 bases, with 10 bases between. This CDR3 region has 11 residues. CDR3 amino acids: CSALEFNEQYF. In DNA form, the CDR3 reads TGCAGTGCTCTCGAGTTTAACGAGCAGTACTTC.

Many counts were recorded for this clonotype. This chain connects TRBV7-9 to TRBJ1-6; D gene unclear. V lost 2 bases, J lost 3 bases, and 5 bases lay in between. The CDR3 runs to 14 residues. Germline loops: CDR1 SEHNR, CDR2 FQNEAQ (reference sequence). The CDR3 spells CASSLQGYNSPLHF. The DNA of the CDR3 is TGTGCCAGCAGCTTACAAGGCTATAATTCACCCCTCCACTTT.

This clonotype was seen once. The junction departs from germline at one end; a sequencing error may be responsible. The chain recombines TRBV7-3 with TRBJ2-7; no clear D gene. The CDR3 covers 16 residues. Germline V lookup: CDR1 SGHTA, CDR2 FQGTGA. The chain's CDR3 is CASSQEASLSSYEQYF. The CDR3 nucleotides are TGCGCCAGCAGCCAAGAGGCCAGCCTGAGCTCCTACGAGCAGTACTTC.

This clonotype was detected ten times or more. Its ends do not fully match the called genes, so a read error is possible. CDR3 sequence (DNA): TGTGCCAGCAGCGTAGCCAGGGTTAGCAATCAGCCCCAGCATTTT. Its protein is CASSVARVSNQPQHF. V gene TRBV7-2 combines with J gene TRBJ1-5; a weak D match, TRBD1 (5 bases). From germline, CDR1 is SGHTA and CDR2 FQGNSA. The CDR3 covers 15 residues.

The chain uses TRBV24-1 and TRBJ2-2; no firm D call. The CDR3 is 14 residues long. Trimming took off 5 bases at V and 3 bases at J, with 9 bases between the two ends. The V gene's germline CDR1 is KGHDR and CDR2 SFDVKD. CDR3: CATSASRDTGELFF. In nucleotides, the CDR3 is TGTGCCACCAGTGCCTCCCGGGACACCGGGGAGCTGTTTTTT.

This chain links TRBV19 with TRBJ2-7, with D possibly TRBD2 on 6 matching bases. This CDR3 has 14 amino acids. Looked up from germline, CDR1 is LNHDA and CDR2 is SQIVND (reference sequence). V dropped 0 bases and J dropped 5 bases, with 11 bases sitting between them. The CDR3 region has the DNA TGTGCCAGTAGTATAGATCCGTGGAGGGACGAGCAGTACTTC. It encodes CASSIDPWRDEQYF.

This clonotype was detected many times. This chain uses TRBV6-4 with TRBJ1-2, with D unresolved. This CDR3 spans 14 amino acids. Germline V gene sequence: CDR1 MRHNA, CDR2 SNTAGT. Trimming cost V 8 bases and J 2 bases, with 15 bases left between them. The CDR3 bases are TGTGCCAGCCCAATCTCAAACAGAAACTATGGCTACACCTTC. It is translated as CASPISNRNYGYTF.

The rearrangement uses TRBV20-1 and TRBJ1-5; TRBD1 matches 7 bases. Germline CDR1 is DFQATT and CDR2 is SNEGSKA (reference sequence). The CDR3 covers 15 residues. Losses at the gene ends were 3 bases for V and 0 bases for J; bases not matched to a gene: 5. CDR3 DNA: TGCAGTGCTAGTGCAGGGGGATATAGCAATCAGCCCCAGCATTTT. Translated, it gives CSASAGGYSNQPQHF.

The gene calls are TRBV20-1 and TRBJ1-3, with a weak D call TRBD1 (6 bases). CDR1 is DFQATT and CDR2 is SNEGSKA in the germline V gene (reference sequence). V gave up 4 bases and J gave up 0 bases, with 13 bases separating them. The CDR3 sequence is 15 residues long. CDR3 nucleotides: TGCAGTGCTAACTTAGGGGGTCCCTCTGGAAACACCATATATTTT. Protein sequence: CSANLGGPSGNTIYF.

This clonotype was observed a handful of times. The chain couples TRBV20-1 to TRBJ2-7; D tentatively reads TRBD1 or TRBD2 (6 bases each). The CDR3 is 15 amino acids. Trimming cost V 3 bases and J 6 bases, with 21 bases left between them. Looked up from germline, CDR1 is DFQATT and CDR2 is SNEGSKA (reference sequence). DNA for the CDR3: TGCAGTGCTAGGCCGGGGAGGCAGGGGAATCGCGAGCAGTACTTC. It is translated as CSARPGRQGNREQYF.

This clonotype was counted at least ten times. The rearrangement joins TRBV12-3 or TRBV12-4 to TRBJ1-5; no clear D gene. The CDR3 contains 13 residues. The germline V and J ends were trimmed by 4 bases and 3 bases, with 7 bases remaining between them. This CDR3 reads CASSSSYNQPQHF. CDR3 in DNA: TGTGCCAGCAGTTCAAGCTACAATCAGCCCCAGCATTTT.

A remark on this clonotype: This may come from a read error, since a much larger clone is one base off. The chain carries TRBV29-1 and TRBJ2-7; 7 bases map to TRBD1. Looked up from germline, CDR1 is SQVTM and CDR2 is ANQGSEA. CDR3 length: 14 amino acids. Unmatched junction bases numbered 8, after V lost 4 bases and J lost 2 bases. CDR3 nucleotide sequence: TGCAGCGTTGCAGGGGGACCCTCGACCTACGAGCAGTACTTC. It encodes CSVAGGPSTYEQYF.

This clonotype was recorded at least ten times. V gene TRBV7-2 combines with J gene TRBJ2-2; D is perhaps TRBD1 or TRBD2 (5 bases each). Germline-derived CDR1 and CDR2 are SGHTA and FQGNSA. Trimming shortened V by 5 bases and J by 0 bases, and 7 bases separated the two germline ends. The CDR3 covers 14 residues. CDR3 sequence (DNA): TGTGCCAGCAGCGGGACCCCGAACACCGGGGAGCTGTTTTTT. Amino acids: CASSGTPNTGELFF.

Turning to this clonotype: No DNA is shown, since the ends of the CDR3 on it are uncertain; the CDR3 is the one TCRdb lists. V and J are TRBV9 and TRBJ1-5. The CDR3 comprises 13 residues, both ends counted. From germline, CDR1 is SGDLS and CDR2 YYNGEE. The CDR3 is CASSVGVGSYEHF.

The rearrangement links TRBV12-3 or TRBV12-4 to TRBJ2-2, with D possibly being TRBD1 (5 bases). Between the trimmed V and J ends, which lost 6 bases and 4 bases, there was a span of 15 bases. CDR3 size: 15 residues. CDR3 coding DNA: TGTGCCAGCAGCCAAGATGACAGCCGCACCGGGGAGCTGTTTTTT. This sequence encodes CASSQDDSRTGELFF.

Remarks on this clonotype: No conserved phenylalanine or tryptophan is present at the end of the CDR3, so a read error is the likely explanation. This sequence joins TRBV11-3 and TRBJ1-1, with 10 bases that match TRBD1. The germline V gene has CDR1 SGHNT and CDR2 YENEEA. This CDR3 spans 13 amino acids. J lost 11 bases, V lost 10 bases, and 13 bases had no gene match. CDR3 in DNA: TGTGCCATCAGTGGTGACAGGGGGCTTGTGGCTTTCATT. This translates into CAISGDRGLVAFI.

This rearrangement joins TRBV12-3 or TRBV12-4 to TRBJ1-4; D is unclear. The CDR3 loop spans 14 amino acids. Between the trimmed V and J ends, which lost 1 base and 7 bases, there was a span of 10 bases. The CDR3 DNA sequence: TGTGCCAGCAGTTTAGGGAGGAGCCCTGAAAAACTGTTTTTT. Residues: CASSLGRSPEKLFF.

CDR3 in amino acids: CASSVDRGNEQYF. DNA of the CDR3: TGTGCCAGCAGCGTAGACAGGGGCAACGAGCAGTACTTC. The rearrangement joins TRBV9 to TRBJ2-7, with 7 bases fitting TRBD1. The CDR3 is 13 amino acids. The ends lost 0 bases at V and 5 bases at J; junction bases unmatched: 2. The germline V gene encodes CDR1 SGDLS and CDR2 YYNGEE.

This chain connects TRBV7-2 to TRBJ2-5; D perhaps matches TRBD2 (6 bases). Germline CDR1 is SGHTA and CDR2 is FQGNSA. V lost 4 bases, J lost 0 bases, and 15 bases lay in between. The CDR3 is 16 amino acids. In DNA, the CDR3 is TGTGCCAGCAGCTCCCAGGCTAGACTAGACCAAGAGACCCAGTACTTC. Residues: CASSSQARLDQETQYF.